This T cell receptor beta chain was captured by sequencing in a study of T cells of healthy individuals. One entry per CDR3 protein results from TCRdb running MiXCR on the 5' RACE reads. The sample shows around 63,000 distinct CDR3 sequences, about a sixth of them seen only once. The CDR3 totals 15 residues. The V and J ends lost 5 bases and 7 bases, in that order; junction bases with no gene match: 12. The germline CDR1 and CDR2 sequences are SGHAT and FQNNGV. The table lists this clonotype with a few counts. The TCR comes from a human donor in good health. This chain joins TRBV11-2 and TRBJ1-2; 8 nucleotides agree with TRBD1. CDR3 bases: TGTGCCAGCAGCCCAGTCGTGGGCAGGGGGCTTGGCTACACCTTC. Translating gives CASSPVVGRGLGYTF.